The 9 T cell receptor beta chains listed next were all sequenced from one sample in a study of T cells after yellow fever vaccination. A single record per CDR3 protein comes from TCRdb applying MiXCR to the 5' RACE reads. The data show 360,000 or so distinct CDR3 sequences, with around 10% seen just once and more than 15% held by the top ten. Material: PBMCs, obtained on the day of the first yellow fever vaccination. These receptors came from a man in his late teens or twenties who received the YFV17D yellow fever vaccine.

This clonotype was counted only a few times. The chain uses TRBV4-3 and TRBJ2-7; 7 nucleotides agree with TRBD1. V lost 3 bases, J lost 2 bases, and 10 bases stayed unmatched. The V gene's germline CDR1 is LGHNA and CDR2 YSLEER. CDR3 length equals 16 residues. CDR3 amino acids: CASSHGDRASPYEQYF. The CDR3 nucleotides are TGCGCCAGCAGCCACGGTGACAGGGCCTCCCCCTACGAGCAGTACTTC.

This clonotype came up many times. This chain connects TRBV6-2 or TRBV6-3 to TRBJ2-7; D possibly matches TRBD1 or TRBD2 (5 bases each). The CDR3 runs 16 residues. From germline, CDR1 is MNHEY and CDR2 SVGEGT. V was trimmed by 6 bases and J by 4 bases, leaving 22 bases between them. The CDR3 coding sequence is TGTGCCAGCAGCCGAAGGGGACCGCGAATTACTTACGAGCAGTACTTC. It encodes CASSRRGPRITYEQYF.

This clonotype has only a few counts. In nucleotides, the CDR3 is TGTGCCAGCAGCTTTGAGTCTTACGAGCAGTACGTC. Its translation: CASSFESYEQYV. This rearrangement joins TRBV7-9 to TRBJ2-7; D uncertain. V was cut by 3 bases and J by 4 bases, with 7 bases left in between. Germline V CDR1 and CDR2: SEHNR, FQNEAQ (reference sequence). CDR3 length: 12 amino acids.

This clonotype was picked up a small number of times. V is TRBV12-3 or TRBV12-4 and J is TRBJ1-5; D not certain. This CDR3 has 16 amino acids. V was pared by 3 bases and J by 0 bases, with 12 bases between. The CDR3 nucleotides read TGTGCCAGCAGTTTCTCCACGTCGAGTAGCAATCAGCCCCAGCATTTT. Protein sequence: CASSFSTSSSNQPQHF.

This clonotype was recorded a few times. This CDR3 reads CASSVDGGGIKETQYF. CDR3 sequence (DNA): TGTGCCAGCAGCGTAGATGGTGGAGGGATAAAAGAGACCCAGTACTTC. This chain connects TRBV9 to TRBJ2-5; perhaps TRBD2 as D (6 bases). Between the trimmed V and J ends, which lost 0 bases and 3 bases, there was a span of 15 bases. This CDR3 is 16 amino acids long. Germline CDR1 is SGDLS and CDR2 is YYNGEE.

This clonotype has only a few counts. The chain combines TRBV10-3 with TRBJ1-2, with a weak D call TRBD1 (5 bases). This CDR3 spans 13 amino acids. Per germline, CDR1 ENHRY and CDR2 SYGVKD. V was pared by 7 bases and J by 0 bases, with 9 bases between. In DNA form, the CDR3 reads TGTGCCATCACCTCGACAGCTAACTATGGCTACACCTTC. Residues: CAITSTANYGYTF.

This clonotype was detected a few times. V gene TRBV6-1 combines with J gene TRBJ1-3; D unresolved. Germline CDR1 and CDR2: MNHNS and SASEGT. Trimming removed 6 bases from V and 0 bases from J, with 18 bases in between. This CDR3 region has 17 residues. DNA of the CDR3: TGTGCCAGCAGCCTGAACCGTCGGACGTTCTCTGGAAACACCATATATTTT. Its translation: CASSLNRRTFSGNTIYF.

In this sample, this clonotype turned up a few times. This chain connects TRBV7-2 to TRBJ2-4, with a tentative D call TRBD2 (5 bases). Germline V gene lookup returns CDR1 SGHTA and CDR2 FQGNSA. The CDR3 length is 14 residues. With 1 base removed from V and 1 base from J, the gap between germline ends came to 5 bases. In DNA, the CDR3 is TGTGCCAGCAGCTTAGGGACTGCCAAAAACATTCAGTACTTC. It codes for CASSLGTAKNIQYF.

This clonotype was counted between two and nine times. This chain's CDR3 is CSARDPERRQFF. The CDR3 DNA reads as TGCAGTGCTAGAGATCCGGAAAGGAGGCAGTTCTTC. The V call is TRBV20-1, the J call TRBJ2-1; D not certain. Germline V CDR1 and CDR2: DFQATT, SNEGSKA (reference sequence). Trimming stripped 0 bases from V and 12 bases from J, with 12 bases between. The CDR3 extends over 12 amino acids.